These 5 T cell receptor beta chains were all obtained from the same sample, sequenced in a study of molecular identifiers for immune sequencing clone quantification. TCRdb reprocessed the PCR reads via MiXCR and lists one record per CDR3 protein. This sample has under 350,000 distinct CDR3 sequences, with about a quarter found just once. The sample consisted of naive CD8+ T cells from blood, with Jurkat cell RNA spiked in. Described subset: FACS-sorted CD8+CD4-CCR7+CD45RA+ naive T cells. These TCRs come from a human donor in good health. Some libraries in this study had Jurkat cell RNA spiked in.

This clonotype was seen more than once but under ten times. The rearrangement joins TRBV7-6 to TRBJ2-7; 7 bases are a match to TRBD2. The CDR3 is 13 amino acids. V shed 5 bases and J 6 bases; nucleotides not matched to a gene: 7. Germline CDR1 SGHVS, CDR2 FNYEAQ. CDR3 sequence reads: CASSLSGASEQYF. CDR3 in DNA: TGTGCCAGCAGCCTCAGCGGGGCGTCCGAGCAGTACTTC. The whole variable domain, remainder taken from reference TRBV7-6 and TRBJ2-7, is GAGVSQSPRYKVTKRGQDVALRCDPISGHVSLYWYRQALGQGPEFLTYFNYEAQQDKSGLPNDRFSAERPEGSISTLTIQRTEQRDSAMYRCASSLSGASEQYFGPGTRLTVT.

Note on this clonotype: A read error may explain this, as a much larger clone is one base away. The chain has TRBV6-5 and TRBJ1-1; D is unclear. Germline assignment: CDR1 MNHEY and CDR2 SVGAGI. This CDR3 region has 13 residues. CDR3 DNA: TGTGCCAGCAGATACTTTAGGAACACTGAAGCTTTCTTT. Protein sequence: CASRYFRNTEAFF.

This clonotype was counted a few times. The CDR3, as DNA: TGTGCCAGCAGTGACAGTGGGGATCAGCCCCAGCATTTT. Amino acids: CASSDSGDQPQHF. This chain joins TRBV12-3 or TRBV12-4 and TRBJ1-5; perhaps TRBD1 as D (5 bases). Trimming stripped 5 bases from V and 5 bases from J, with 10 bases between. The CDR3 sequence is 13 residues long.

With regard to this clonotype: This may come from a read error, since a much larger clone is one base off. This chain joins TRBV20-1 and TRBJ2-3; 12 bases agree with TRBD2. The CDR3 runs 14 residues. Germline V gene lookup returns CDR1 DFQATT and CDR2 SNEGSKA (reference sequence). The CDR3: CGAAGLAGTDTQYF. The DNA for the CDR3 is TGCGGTGCTGCCGGACTAGCGGGGACAGATACGCAGTATTTT.

V is TRBV10-2 and J is TRBJ2-2; 7 nucleotides match TRBD2. The germline gives CDR1 WSHSY, CDR2 SAAADI. The CDR3 consists of 16 residues. The trim removed 6 bases at V and 4 bases at J, leaving 11 bases unmatched. This CDR3 is CASRDLAEASTGELFF. In DNA form, the CDR3 reads TGCGCCAGCAGAGACCTAGCGGAGGCGAGCACCGGGGAGCTGTTTTTT.